This T cell receptor (beta chain) is from a study of T cells in Graves' hyperthyroidism and ophthalmopathy. Trimming removed 5 bases from V and 2 bases from J; junction bases left unmatched: 5. This CDR3 is built from 14 residues. This clonotype was picked up many times. Amplified regions were TCR beta CDR3 sequences from RNA transcripts. Researchers ran a first-round RT-PCR on the TCR CDR3 using the HTBI primer set. TCRdb reprocessed the multiplex PCR reads with MiXCR, giving one entry per CDR3 protein. The sample has nearly 750,000 distinct CDR3 sequences, 30% to 40% seen once; the top ten hold around 31%.

The clonotype originates from a woman aged 40 to 50 with Graves' hyperthyroidism. This rearrangement joins TRBV12-3 or TRBV12-4 to TRBJ1-2; 7 nucleotides align to TRBD1. Sequenced sample: blood. CDR3 residues: CASSPGGPNYGYTF. CDR3 nucleotide sequence: TGTGCCAGCAGTCCAGGGGGGCCAAACTATGGCTACACCTTC.